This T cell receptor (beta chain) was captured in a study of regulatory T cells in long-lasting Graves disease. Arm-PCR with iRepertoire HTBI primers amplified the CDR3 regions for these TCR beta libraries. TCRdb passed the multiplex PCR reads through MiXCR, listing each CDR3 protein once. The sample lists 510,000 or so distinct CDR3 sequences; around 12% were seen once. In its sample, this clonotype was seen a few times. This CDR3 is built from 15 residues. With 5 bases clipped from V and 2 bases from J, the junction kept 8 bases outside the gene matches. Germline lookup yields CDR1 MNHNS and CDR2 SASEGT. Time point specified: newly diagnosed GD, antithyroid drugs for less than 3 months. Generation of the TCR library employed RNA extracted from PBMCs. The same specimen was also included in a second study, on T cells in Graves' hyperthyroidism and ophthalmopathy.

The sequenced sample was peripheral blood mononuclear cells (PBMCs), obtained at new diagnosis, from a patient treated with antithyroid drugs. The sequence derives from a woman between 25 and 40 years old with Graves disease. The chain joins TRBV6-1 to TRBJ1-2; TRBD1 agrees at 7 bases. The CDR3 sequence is CASSPRGTANYGYTF. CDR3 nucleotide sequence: TGTGCCAGCAGTCCCCGGGGGACAGCCAACTATGGCTACACCTTC.